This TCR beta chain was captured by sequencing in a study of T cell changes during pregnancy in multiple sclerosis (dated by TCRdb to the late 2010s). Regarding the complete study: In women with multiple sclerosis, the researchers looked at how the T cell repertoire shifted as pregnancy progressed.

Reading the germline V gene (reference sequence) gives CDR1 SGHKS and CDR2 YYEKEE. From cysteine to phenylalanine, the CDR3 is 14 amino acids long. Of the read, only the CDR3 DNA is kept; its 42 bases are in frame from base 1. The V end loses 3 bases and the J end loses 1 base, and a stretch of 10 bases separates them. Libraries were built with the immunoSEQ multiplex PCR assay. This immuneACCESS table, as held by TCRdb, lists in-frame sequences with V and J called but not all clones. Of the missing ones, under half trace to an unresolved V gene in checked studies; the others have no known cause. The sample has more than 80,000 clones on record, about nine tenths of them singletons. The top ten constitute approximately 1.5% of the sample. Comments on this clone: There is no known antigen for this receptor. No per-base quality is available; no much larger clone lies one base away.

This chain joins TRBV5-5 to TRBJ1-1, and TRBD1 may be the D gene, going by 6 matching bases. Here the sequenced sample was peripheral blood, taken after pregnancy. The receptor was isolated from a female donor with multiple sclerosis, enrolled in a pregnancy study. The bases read TGTGCCAGCAGCTCTTGGACAGAGAACACTGAAGCTTTCTTT. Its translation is CASSSWTENTEAFF.